Each of the 18 T cell receptor beta chains below was sequenced from the same sample in a study of breast tumors, draining lymph nodes, adjacent tissues. TCRdb used MiXCR to reprocess the multiplex PCR reads, holding one entry per CDR3 protein. The sample carries some 130,000 distinct CDR3 sequences, 15% to 20% recorded once. Breast cancer patients provided tissue from their axillary draining lymph nodes. Sequences were obtained from axillary lymph node tissue. All receptors come from a female donor with breast cancer. Some clones in this sample may be carry-over from other donors' samples.

Turning to this clonotype: It may be a read error: a sequence one base away is much more abundant. This rearrangement joins TRBV18 to TRBJ2-5, with 11 bases lining up with TRBD1. This CDR3 is 15 amino acids long. Germline CDR1 reads KGHSH; CDR2 reads LQKENI. The CDR3, as DNA: TGTGCCAGCTCTCCGCGGACAGGGGGCATAAAGACCCAGTCCTTC. It specifies CASSPRTGGIKTQSF.

About this clonotype itself: Germline is not matched at one junction end, which may reflect a read error. V gene TRBV19 combines with J gene TRBJ2-3, with 9 bases lining up with TRBD1. Per the germline V gene, CDR1 is LNHDA and CDR2 is SQIVND (reference sequence). There are 16 residues in the CDR3. CDR3 sequence: CAGSLLGTGFTDTQYF. DNA of the CDR3: TGTGCCGGTAGCCTCCTCGGGACAGGGTTCACAGATACGCAGTATTTT.

On this clonotype itself: With a much larger clone just one base away, this may be a read error. The rearrangement joins TRBV14 to TRBJ2-2, with TRBD2 as a possible D gene (6 bases). Germline CDR1 SGHDN, CDR2 FVKESK. The CDR3 totals 15 residues. For the CDR3, the DNA is TGTGCCAGCAGTCAGCTAGCGAGTGGCACCGGGGAGCCGTTTTTT. It yields the protein CASSQLASGTGEPFF.

The chain links TRBV7-3 to TRBJ2-1; 9 positions match TRBD2. The CDR3 has 16 amino acids. The V and J ends lost 2 bases and 8 bases, in that order; junction bases with no gene match: 10. The V gene's germline CDR1 is SGHTA and CDR2 FQGTGA. CDR3 sequence (DNA): TGTGCCAGCAGCTTACTGGCAGCGGGAGGAAAGGATGAGCAGTTCTTC. Encoded protein: CASSLLAAGGKDEQFF.

This clonotype came up many times. This chain uses TRBV7-2 with TRBJ2-7, with 13 bases that match TRBD2. The J segment lost 6 bases and the V segment lost 0 bases, leaving 17 bases of the junction unmatched. The CDR3 extends over 20 amino acids. Germline V gene data show CDR1 as SGHTA and CDR2 as FQGNSA. This CDR3 reads CASSLAPGLAGLKRMGEQYF. The CDR3 DNA follows: TGTGCCAGCAGCTTAGCTCCGGGACTAGCGGGATTGAAGAGAATGGGCGAGCAGTACTTC.

In regard to this clonotype: A much larger clone differs by one base, so this may be a read error. V gene TRBV20-1 combines with J gene TRBJ1-5, with TRBD1 as a possible D gene (5 bases). V lost 1 base and J 2 bases, leaving 15 bases between the germline ends. CDR1 DFQATT and CDR2 SNEGSKA come from the germline V gene (reference sequence). The CDR3 runs to 16 residues. The CDR3 sequence is CSARGRGTIGNQPQHF. CDR3 DNA: TGCAGTGCTAGAGGTCGGGGGACCATAGGCAATCAGCCCCAGCATTTT.

The sample holds many counts of this clonotype. The V gene is TRBV5-1, the J gene TRBJ2-7, with D tentatively TRBD2 (6 bases). Germline CDR1 reads SGHRS; CDR2 reads YFSETQ. V lost 4 bases, J lost 6 bases, and 17 bases lay in between. The CDR3 is 14 amino acids. CDR3 amino acids: CASSPGQGGGEQYF. CDR3 bases: TGCGCCAGCAGCCCCGGGCAGGGAGGCGGCGAGCAGTACTTC.

The sample holds many counts of this clonotype. The chain employs TRBV5-1 and TRBJ1-4; 7 positions match TRBD1. CDR3 length: 13 amino acids. V lost 3 bases and J lost 7; bases outside the gene matches: 3. Germline V lookup: CDR1 SGHRS, CDR2 YFSETQ. CDR3 sequence (DNA): TGCGCCAGCAGCTACCGGGACAGTGAAAAACTGTTTTTT. It is translated as CASSYRDSEKLFF.

This clonotype was detected a few times. The chain carries TRBV3-1 and TRBJ2-4; no clear D. Trimming took 1 base from V and 7 from J, leaving 8 bases between them. The CDR3 covers 13 residues. CDR1 and CDR2 (germline): LGHDT, YNNKEL (reference sequence). CDR3 amino acids: CASSQALRNIQYF. CDR3 nucleotides: TGTGCCAGCAGCCAAGCCCTCCGGAACATTCAGTACTTC.

This clonotype showed up many times. The J gene is TRBJ1-4, the V gene TRBV2; D uncertain. Between the trimmed V and J ends, which lost 1 base and 6 bases, there was a span of 12 bases. Germline values: CDR1 SNHLY, CDR2 FYNNEI. The CDR3 sequence is 15 residues long. The CDR3 nucleotides read TGTGCCAGCAGTGAAGGGGGTAAGGGCCATGAAAAACTGTTTTTT. Translated: CASSEGGKGHEKLFF.

A word on this clonotype: This may come from a read error, since a much larger clone is one base off. V and J are TRBV5-1 and TRBJ2-3, with D uncertain. The CDR3 extends over 14 amino acids. Trimming stripped 5 bases from V and 1 base from J, with 11 bases between. Germline V lookup: CDR1 SGHRS, CDR2 YFSETQ. The CDR3 region has the DNA TGCGCCAGCAGGCCTTTGTCTGGCACAGATACGCAGTATTTT. It translates to CASRPLSGTDTQYF.

This clonotype was observed at least ten times. V and J are TRBV10-1 and TRBJ2-1; 10 bases are shared with TRBD2. The germline V gene has CDR1 WNHNN and CDR2 SYGVQD (reference sequence). The CDR3 runs 14 residues. Germline trimming cut 5 bases from V and 6 bases from J; bases unmatched to any gene: 4. The CDR3 bases are TGCGCCAGCAGTTCCAGCGGGGGGGCCAATGAGCAGTTCTTC. This gives the protein CASSSSGGANEQFF.

This clonotype was detected ten times or more. The rearrangement joins TRBV12-3 or TRBV12-4 to TRBJ2-7; 8 nucleotides match TRBD1. The J segment lost 2 bases and the V segment lost 4 bases, leaving 4 bases of the junction unmatched. The CDR3 is made up of 14 amino acids. CDR3: CASSSLTGAYEQYF. The CDR3 coding sequence is TGTGCCAGCAGTTCATTGACAGGGGCCTACGAGCAGTACTTC.

In this sample, this clonotype turned up many times. The chain has TRBV20-1 and TRBJ2-5; TRBD2 agrees at 12 bases. The V gene's germline CDR1 is DFQATT and CDR2 SNEGSKA (reference sequence). With 2 bases clipped from V and 5 bases from J, the junction kept 9 bases outside the gene matches. The CDR3 runs to 16 residues. The CDR3 nucleotides are TGCAGTGCTAGACGAACTAGCGGGAGGAGAGGGGAGACCCAGTACTTC. This sequence encodes CSARRTSGRRGETQYF.

This chain links TRBV30 with TRBJ2-5; 8 bases align to TRBD2. CDR3 size: 15 residues. Germline CDR1 GTSNPN, CDR2 SVGIG (reference sequence). Germline trimming cut 0 bases from V and 4 bases from J; bases unmatched to any gene: 7. The CDR3 DNA is TGTGCCTGGAGTGTAGCGGGGGCGGCAGCAGAGACCCAGTACTTC. Its translation is CAWSVAGAAAETQYF.

About this clonotype itself: A clone one base away is much larger, so this may be a read error. This CDR3 is missing its conserved last phenylalanine or tryptophan, likely due to a read error. The chain uses TRBV12-3 or TRBV12-4 and TRBJ2-3, with 11 bases lining up with TRBD2. V shed 3 bases and J 4 bases; nucleotides not matched to a gene: 15. The CDR3 length is 19 residues. CDR3 loop: CASSFLTRLAGGEADTQYL. The CDR3 coding sequence is TGTGCCAGCAGTTTTTTGACTAGGTTAGCGGGAGGGGAAGCAGATACGCAGTATCTT.

This clonotype appeared many times. J is TRBJ2-1 and V is TRBV29-1; 7 positions agree with TRBD2. Germline V gene lookup returns CDR1 SQVTM and CDR2 ANQGSEA. The V segment lost 7 bases and the J segment 9 bases; nucleotides outside the gene matches: 3. The CDR3 is made up of 10 amino acids. The CDR3 loop reads CSAGGVEQFF. As DNA, the CDR3 is TGCAGCGCTGGGGGGGTTGAGCAGTTCTTC.

Ten or more counts support this clonotype. The CDR3 is CATSDSGRRTDTQYF. The CDR3 region has the DNA TGTGCCACCTCGGATAGCGGGAGAAGGACAGATACGCAGTATTTT. This rearrangement joins TRBV24-1 to TRBJ2-3; TRBD2 agrees at 9 bases. The germline gives CDR1 KGHDR, CDR2 SFDVKD. This CDR3 has 15 residues. V gave up 9 bases and J gave up 3 bases; unmatched junction bases: 9.